Sequencing of this T cell receptor beta chain was carried out in a study of cytomegalovirus exposure and HLA in healthy donors. Study conclusions and caveats: The authors reported that TCR beta sequences could predict HLA-A and HLA-B alleles. These predictions were accurate for most subjects in the first cohort. Later analysis suggested most CMV-associated TCR beta chains were HLA-restricted.

Amplification used 60 Vbeta primers and 13 Jbeta primers. Profiling relied on immunoSEQ multiplex PCR, and the TCRdb table lists in-frame clones only, not all of them. Its table records about 78,000 clones. Points on this clone: Antigen specificity is unknown.

V dropped 6 bases and J dropped 6 bases, with 12 bases sitting between them. Germline V CDR1 and CDR2: MDHEN, SYDVKM. The CDR3 has 13 residues. The clonotype comes from a female donor in good health and CMV-seropositive. The rearrangement links TRBV28 to TRBJ1-5; D call uncertain. Material for sequencing was PBMCs. DNA for the CDR3: TGTGCCAGCAGCAACCTACGGGGTCAGCCCCAGCATTTT. It specifies CASSNLRGQPQHF.